This paragraph reports one TCR beta chain. This entry is derived from a study of shared clonotypes between healthy human individuals. Trimming took off 2 bases at V and 3 bases at J, with 8 bases between the two ends. Per germline, CDR1 MDHEN and CDR2 SYDVKM. This CDR3 is 13 amino acids long. Profiled with immunoSEQ multiplex PCR; TCRdb holds only in-frame clones, not every one. The table records approximately 1.4 million clones, 95% to 99% of them present only once. V gene TRBV28 combines with J gene TRBJ2-7; D remains ambiguous. Sequenced sample: naive CD4+ T cells sorted from blood. Indicated subset: CD45RA+ positively selected. This TCR came from a young man in good health. This CDR3 is CASSLSVGYEQYF. Written as DNA, the CDR3 is TGTGCCAGCAGTTTAAGTGTGGGCTACGAGCAGTACTTC.